This T cell receptor (beta chain) was captured by sequencing in a study of T cells in Graves' hyperthyroidism and ophthalmopathy. In its sample, this clonotype was seen a few times. Antigen unknown. Diagnoses were made from clinical symptoms, serum measures (thyroxine and TRAb), thyroid ultrasound and orbital computed tomography. Template material for amplifying TCR beta CDR3 regions consisted of RNA transcripts. A set of HTBI primers served as the primers for a first-round RT-PCR of the TCR CDR3. MiXCR, run by TCRdb on the multiplex PCR reads, gives a single entry per CDR3 protein. The sample records roughly 600,000 distinct CDR3 sequences, around 13% being singletons. General study results and limits: Ophthalmopathy cases were set apart from stable hyperthyroidism by a 13 V-J model.

With V trimmed by 2 bases and J by 6 bases, 4 bases remained unmatched. This CDR3 is 17 amino acids long. From germline, CDR1 is MNHEY and CDR2 SVGAGI. The chain links TRBV6-5 to TRBJ2-1; 16 nucleotides line up with TRBD2. The clonotype originates from a woman in her forties or fifties with Graves' ophthalmopathy. The sequencing sample was made of blood. The CDR3 sequence: CASSYGGLAGGPNEQFF. The CDR3 DNA follows: TGTGCCAGCAGTTACGGGGGACTAGCGGGAGGGCCCAATGAGCAGTTCTTC.